The 13 T cell receptor beta chains presented below share a single source sample, sequenced in a study of vaccination effects on CD4 cells after COVID-19. Their recognized antigens are unknown. The data were produced by immunoSEQ multiplex PCR, yet TCRdb's version contains in-frame clones alone and is incomplete. The repertoire includes about 25,000 clones, under 80% of them detected once, and approximately 23% sits in the top ten. Prior to sequencing, the ViraFEST assay stimulated PBMC with viral peptide pools, which expanded the antigen-specific CD4+ T cells. Cultured cells yielded isolated CD4+ T cells after approximately nine days. Participants were given two doses of BNT162b2 or mRNA-1273 vaccine. The source was CD4+ T cells from PBMCs cultured with HCoV-NL63 spike peptides, collected after COVID-19 vaccination. Every receptor here comes from a human donor who received a COVID-19 vaccine.

V is TRBV5-1 and J is TRBJ2-7, with D perhaps TRBD1 or TRBD2 (6 bases each). The length of the CDR3 is 13 residues. The germline V gene has CDR1 SGHRS and CDR2 YFSETQ. V lost 1 base, J lost 4 bases, and 9 bases lay in between. The CDR3 is CASSLRGDYEQYF. CDR3 coding DNA: TGCGCCAGCAGCTTGAGGGGGGATTACGAGCAGTACTTC.

This chain joins TRBV5-1 and TRBJ2-5, with 7 bases fitting TRBD1. The CDR3 sequence is 16 residues long. CDR1 and CDR2 from the germline V gene are SGHRS and YFSETQ. With 4 bases clipped from V and 2 bases from J, the junction kept 11 bases outside the gene matches. This CDR3 reads CASSLRQGTLQETQYF. As DNA, the CDR3 is TGCGCCAGCAGCCTAAGACAGGGCACCCTGCAAGAGACCCAGTACTTC.

A few counts support this clone. The chain has TRBV5-6 and TRBJ1-1, with no clear D. CDR3 length: 14 amino acids. Trimming pared 1 base from V and 4 bases from J, leaving 11 bases between. Germline CDR1 and CDR2: SGHDT and YYEEEE. CDR3 protein: CASSLYGSRTEAFF. The CDR3 DNA is TGTGCCAGCAGCTTGTATGGTTCCCGCACTGAAGCTTTCTTT.

The chain couples TRBV7-9 to TRBJ2-7; TRBD2 is a possible D gene (6 bases). Per germline, CDR1 SEHNR and CDR2 FQNEAQ (reference sequence). The CDR3 runs to 15 residues. Trimming pared 1 base from V and 0 bases from J, leaving 10 bases between. As DNA, the CDR3 is TGTGCCAGCAGCTTAGGGGCGGGGCTCTCCTACGAGCAGTACTTC. Protein product: CASSLGAGLSYEQYF.

This clone has a single count. V gene TRBV6-1 combines with J gene TRBJ2-1; D perhaps matches TRBD2 (6 bases). Germline V gene lookup returns CDR1 MNHNS and CDR2 SASEGT. V lost 2 bases to trimming and J lost 3 bases, with 14 bases between them. CDR3 length: 16 amino acids. CDR3 bases: TGTGCCAGCAGTGAATTATTAGCGGCAATCTACAATGAGCAGTTCTTC. Protein sequence: CASSELLAAIYNEQFF.

The rearrangement uses TRBV12-3 or TRBV12-4 and TRBJ1-1; D is uncertain. The CDR3 spans 13 residues. With 0 bases removed from V and 4 bases from J, the gap between germline ends came to 6 bases. CDR3 in amino acids: CASSLARGTEAFF. The CDR3 coding sequence is TGTGCCAGCAGTTTAGCACGGGGCACTGAAGCTTTCTTT.

This clone was seen a few times. The chain combines TRBV7-2 with TRBJ2-7; perhaps TRBD2 as D (5 bases). With 5 bases removed from V and 2 bases from J, the gap between germline ends came to 10 bases. The CDR3 has 13 residues. The V gene's germline CDR1 is SGHTA and CDR2 FQGNSA. The DNA for the CDR3 is TGTGCCAGCAGCCCCCTAGCACCCTACGAGCAGTACTTC. It codes for CASSPLAPYEQYF.

The rearrangement links TRBV10-3 to TRBJ2-3; TRBD2 aligns across 10 bases. With 3 bases clipped from V and 3 bases from J, the junction kept 6 bases outside the gene matches. CDR3 length: 16 amino acids. Germline V CDR1 and CDR2: ENHRY, SYGVKD. Written as DNA, the CDR3 is TGTGCCATCAGTGAAGGTAGCGGGGGGCGGACAGATACGCAGTATTTT. It yields the protein CAISEGSGGRTDTQYF.

Concerning this clone itself: Sequence at one end of the junction differs from germline and may be a read error. J is TRBJ1-2 and V is TRBV10-2; D might be TRBD1 (6 bases). From germline, CDR1 is WSHSY and CDR2 SAAADI. This CDR3 contains 13 residues. The CDR3 nucleotides read TGCGCCAGCATTTCAGGGGAGCGTAGGTTGCCTTACTTC. This translates into CASISGERRLPYF.

V gene TRBV7-9 combines with J gene TRBJ2-5, with 11 bases aligning to TRBD1. Germline V gene sequence: CDR1 SEHNR, CDR2 FQNEAQ (reference sequence). This CDR3 region has 16 residues. V dropped 1 base and J dropped 4; count of bases not matched to a gene: 5. CDR3 sequence reads: CASSLDGQGARETQYF. In nucleotides, the CDR3 is TGTGCCAGCAGCTTAGATGGACAGGGGGCCAGAGAGACCCAGTACTTC.

This sequence joins TRBV28 and TRBJ2-7, with D tentatively TRBD1 (5 bases). The V and J ends lost 3 bases and 0 bases respectively, with 12 bases between them. The CDR3 extends over 15 amino acids. Looked up from germline, CDR1 is MDHEN and CDR2 is SYDVKM. CDR3 region: CASSFPDSDSYEQYF. In nucleotides, the CDR3 is TGTGCCAGCAGTTTTCCAGACAGTGACTCCTACGAGCAGTACTTC. The whole variable domain, filled in from reference TRBV28 and TRBJ2-7, reads DVKVTQSSRYLVKRTGEKVFLECVQDMDHENMFWYRQDPGLGLRLIYFSYDVKMKEKGDIPEGYSVSREKKERFSLILESASTNQTSMYLCASSFPDSDSYEQYFGPGTRLTVT.

J is TRBJ1-1 and V is TRBV5-8, with D perhaps TRBD1 (6 bases). The CDR3 length is 15 residues. Germline-derived CDR1 and CDR2 are SGHTS and YDEGEE. V lost 0 bases, J lost 2 bases, and 11 bases lay in between. The CDR3 region has the DNA TGTGCCAGCAGCTTGGGCGGGGGGCACAACACTGAAGCTTTCTTT. Residues: CASSLGGGHNTEAFF.

The CDR3 protein is CASSSGQSSPLHF. Written as DNA, the CDR3 is TGTGCCAGCAGCTCGGGACAATCTTCACCCCTCCACTTT. The V and J genes are TRBV5-8 and TRBJ1-6; the D gene is possibly TRBD1 (6 bases). The CDR3 totals 13 residues. Germline loops: CDR1 SGHTS, CDR2 YDEGEE. V was clipped by 3 bases and J by 9 bases, with 10 bases between them.